These 10 T cell receptor beta chains were sequenced from one sample in a study of T-cell memory formation after mild COVID-19. TCRdb used MiXCR to reprocess the 5' RACE reads, holding one entry per CDR3 protein. Of tens of thousands of distinct CDR3 sequences detected, approximately 15% appear once; the ten largest clones hold around 29%. The sequenced material came from PBMCs or a T cell subset sorted from them (not recorded which). These receptor sequences come from an adult woman who had mild COVID-19 (a few samples of this study predate the infection). Cell type and time point are not known.

This clonotype was counted only a few times. The chain recombines TRBV9 with TRBJ2-2; D call uncertain. Germline V CDR1 and CDR2: SGDLS, YYNGEE. V was clipped by 5 bases and J by 0 bases, with 14 bases between them. CDR3 length equals 16 residues. In nucleotides, the CDR3 is TGTGCCAGCAGTTCAGAACGAGCAGCGAACACCGGGGAGCTGTTTTTT. It encodes CASSSERAANTGELFF.

This clonotype was found a few times. The V gene is TRBV30, the J gene TRBJ1-1, with D maybe TRBD1 (6 bases). Trimming stripped 0 bases from V and 8 bases from J, with 10 bases between. From germline, CDR1 is GTSNPN and CDR2 SVGIG (reference sequence). CDR3 size: 12 residues. The CDR3 loop reads CAWSVLGTEAFF. DNA of the CDR3: TGTGCCTGGAGTGTACTGGGGACAGAAGCTTTCTTT.

The rearrangement links TRBV6-6 to TRBJ2-1; D may be TRBD2 (5 bases). The CDR3 has 15 amino acids. CDR1 MNHNY and CDR2 SVGAGI come from the germline V gene (reference sequence). V was clipped by 3 bases and J by 0 bases, with 9 bases between them. In nucleotides, the CDR3 is TGTGCCAGCAGTTATTCGGGGAGCTCCTACAATGAGCAGTTCTTC. The encoded protein is CASSYSGSSYNEQFF.

This clonotype turned up a few times. The chain uses TRBV5-1 and TRBJ2-4, with TRBD2 as a possible D gene (6 bases). The length of the CDR3 is 15 residues. Germline assignment: CDR1 SGHRS and CDR2 YFSETQ. V lost 0 bases, J lost 5 bases, and 12 bases lay in between. The CDR3 region is CASSLGREAQNIQYF. DNA of the CDR3: TGCGCCAGCAGCTTGGGTAGGGAGGCCCAAAACATTCAGTACTTC.

This clonotype has more than one count but fewer than ten. Here the CDR3 reads CASSLIPGTEYQETQYF. In DNA, the CDR3 is TGCGCCAGCAGCTTGATCCCCGGGACAGAGTACCAAGAGACCCAGTACTTC. The chain has TRBV5-1 and TRBJ2-5, with 7 bases aligning to TRBD1. The ends lost 1 base at V and 0 bases at J; junction bases unmatched: 9. The CDR3 runs 17 residues. Germline assignment: CDR1 SGHRS and CDR2 YFSETQ. Using reference TRBV5-1 and TRBJ2-5 for the parts outside the CDR3, the full variable domain is KAGVTQTPRYLIKTRGQQVTLSCSPISGHRSVSWYQQTPGQGLQFLFEYFSETQRNKGNFPGRFSGRQFSNSRSEMNVSTLELGDSALYLCASSLIPGTEYQETQYFGPGTRLLVL.

The CDR3 region has the DNA TGTGCCAGCGTCGAGGGACAGCGAGCTAACTATGGCTACACCTTC. Amino acid sequence: CASVEGQRANYGYTF. The chain couples TRBV7-8 to TRBJ1-2; 7 bases map to TRBD1. CDR1 SGHVS and CDR2 FQNEAQ come from the germline V gene. This CDR3 contains 15 residues. The V and J ends lost 8 bases and 0 bases, in that order; junction bases with no gene match: 9.

CDR3 sequence: CASSYRASNEQFF. DNA for the CDR3: TGTGCCAGCAGTTATAGGGCTAGCAATGAGCAGTTCTTC. J is TRBJ2-1 and V is TRBV6-5, with D uncertain. Germline CDR1 reads MNHEY; CDR2 reads SVGAGI. V gave up 3 bases and J gave up 6 bases, with 9 bases separating them. The CDR3 sequence is 13 residues long.

This clonotype was detected many times. This sequence joins TRBV5-5 and TRBJ2-1; D gene uncertain. The CDR3 loop spans 13 amino acids. Per the germline V gene, CDR1 is SGHKS and CDR2 is YYEKEE (reference sequence). Trimming pared 0 bases from V and 12 bases from J, leaving 13 bases between. For the CDR3, the DNA is TGTGCCAGCAGCTTGGAACACCTAGAGATGCAGTTCTTC. It specifies CASSLEHLEMQFF.

This clonotype turned up a few times. The CDR3 coding sequence is TGTGCCAGCAGCCAAGTCGGACAGGGCATCTTTTGGCAGTACTTC. It specifies CASSQVGQGIFWQYF. V and J are TRBV3-1 and TRBJ2-7; TRBD1 matches at 8 bases. V was clipped by 1 base and J by 9 bases; unmatched bases: 11. Looked up from germline, CDR1 is LGHDT and CDR2 is YNNKEL (reference sequence). This CDR3 spans 15 amino acids.

The V and J genes are TRBV12-3 or TRBV12-4 and TRBJ2-7, with D uncertain. Deletions cut 4 bases from V and 3 bases from J, with 10 bases between. The CDR3 covers 13 residues. For the CDR3, the DNA is TGTGCCAGCAGTTCGCCGGACGTCTACGAGCAGTACTTC. Translating it yields CASSSPDVYEQYF.